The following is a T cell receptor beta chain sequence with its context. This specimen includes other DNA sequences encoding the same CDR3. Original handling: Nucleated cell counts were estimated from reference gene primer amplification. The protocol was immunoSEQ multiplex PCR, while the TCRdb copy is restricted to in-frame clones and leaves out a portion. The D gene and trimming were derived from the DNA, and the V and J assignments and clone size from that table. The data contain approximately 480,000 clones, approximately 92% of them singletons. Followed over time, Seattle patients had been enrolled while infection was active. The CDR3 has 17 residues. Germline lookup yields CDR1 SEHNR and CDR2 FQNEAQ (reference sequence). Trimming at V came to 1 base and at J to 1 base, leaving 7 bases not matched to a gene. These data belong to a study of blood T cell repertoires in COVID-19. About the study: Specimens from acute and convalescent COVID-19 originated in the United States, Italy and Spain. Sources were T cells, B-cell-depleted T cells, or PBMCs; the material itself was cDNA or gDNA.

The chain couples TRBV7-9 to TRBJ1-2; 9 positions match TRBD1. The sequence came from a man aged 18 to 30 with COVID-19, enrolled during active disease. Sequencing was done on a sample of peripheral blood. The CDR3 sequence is CASSLGTGDDGNYGYTF. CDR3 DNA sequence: TGTGCCAGCAGCTTAGGGACAGGGGACGACGGTAACTATGGCTACACCTTC.